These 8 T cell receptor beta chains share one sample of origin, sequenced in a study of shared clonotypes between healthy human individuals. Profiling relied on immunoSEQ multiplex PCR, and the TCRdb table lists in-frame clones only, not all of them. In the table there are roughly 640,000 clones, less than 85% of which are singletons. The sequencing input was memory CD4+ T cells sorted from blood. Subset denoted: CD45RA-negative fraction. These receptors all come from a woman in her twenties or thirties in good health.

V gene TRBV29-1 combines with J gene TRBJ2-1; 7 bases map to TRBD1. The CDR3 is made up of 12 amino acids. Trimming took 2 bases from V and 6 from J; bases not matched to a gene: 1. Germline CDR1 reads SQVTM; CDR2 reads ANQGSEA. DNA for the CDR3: TGCAGCGTTGAACCAGGGGGCAATGAGCAGTTCTTC. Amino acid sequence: CSVEPGGNEQFF.

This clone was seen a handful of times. CDR3 DNA: TGCGCCAGCAGCTTGGAAGTGGCAGGGATGACTGAAGCTTTCTTT. Translating it yields CASSLEVAGMTEAFF. The V call is TRBV5-1, the J call TRBJ1-1, with D possibly matching TRBD1 (5 bases). There are 15 residues in the CDR3. The V gene lost 0 bases and the J gene lost 5 bases, with 14 bases spanning the gap. The V gene's germline CDR1 is SGHRS and CDR2 YFSETQ. Combining the CDR3 with reference TRBV5-1 and TRBJ1-1 gives the whole variable domain KAGVTQTPRYLIKTRGQQVTLSCSPISGHRSVSWYQQTPGQGLQFLFEYFSETQRNKGNFPGRFSGRQFSNSRSEMNVSTLELGDSALYLCASSLEVAGMTEAFFGQGTRLTVV.

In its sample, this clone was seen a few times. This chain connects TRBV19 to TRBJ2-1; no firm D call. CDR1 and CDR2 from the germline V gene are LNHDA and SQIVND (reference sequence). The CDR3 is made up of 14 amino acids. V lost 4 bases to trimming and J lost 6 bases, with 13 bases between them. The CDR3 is CASSSQRPSNEQFF. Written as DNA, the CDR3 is TGTGCCAGTAGTAGCCAACGGCCGTCCAATGAGCAGTTCTTC. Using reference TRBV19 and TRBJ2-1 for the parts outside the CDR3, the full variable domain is DGGITQSPKYLFRKEGQNVTLSCEQNLNHDAMYWYRQDPGQGLRLIYYSQIVNDFQKGDIAEGYSVSREKKESFPLTVTSAQKNPTAFYLCASSSQRPSNEQFFGPGTRLTVL.

Here the CDR3 reads CASRTSREKGEAFF. In nucleotides, the CDR3 is TGTGCCAGCAGGACGTCACGGGAGAAGGGTGAAGCTTTCTTT. This rearrangement joins TRBV27 to TRBJ1-1; D uncertain. The CDR3 loop spans 14 amino acids. Between the trimmed V and J ends, which lost 6 bases and 7 bases, there was a span of 18 bases. Germline assignment: CDR1 MNHEY and CDR2 SMNVEV (reference sequence).

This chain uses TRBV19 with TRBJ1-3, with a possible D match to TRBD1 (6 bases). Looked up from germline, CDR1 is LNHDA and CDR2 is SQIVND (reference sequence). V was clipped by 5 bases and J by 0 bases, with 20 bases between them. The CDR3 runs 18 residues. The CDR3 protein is CASSELMGHWSSGNTIYF. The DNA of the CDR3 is TGTGCCAGTAGTGAACTGATGGGACATTGGAGCTCTGGAAACACCATATATTTT.

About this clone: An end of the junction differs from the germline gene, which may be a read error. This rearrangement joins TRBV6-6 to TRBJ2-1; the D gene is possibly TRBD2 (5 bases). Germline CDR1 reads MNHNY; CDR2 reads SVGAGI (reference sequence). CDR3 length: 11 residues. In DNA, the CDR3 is TGTGCCAGCAGTTACCGGGAAAATTTGGTCTTC. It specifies CASSYRENLVF.

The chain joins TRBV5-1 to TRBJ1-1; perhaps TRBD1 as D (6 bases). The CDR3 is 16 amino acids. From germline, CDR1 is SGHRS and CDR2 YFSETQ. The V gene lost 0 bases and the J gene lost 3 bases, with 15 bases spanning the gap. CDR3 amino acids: CASSLVLGARDTEAFF. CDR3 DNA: TGCGCCAGCAGCTTGGTGCTGGGGGCTAGGGACACTGAAGCTTTCTTT.

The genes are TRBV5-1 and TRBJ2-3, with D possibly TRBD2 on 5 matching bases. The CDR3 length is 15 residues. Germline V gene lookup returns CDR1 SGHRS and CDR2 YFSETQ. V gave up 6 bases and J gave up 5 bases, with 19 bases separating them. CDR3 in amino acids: CASTFSPAGEDTQYF. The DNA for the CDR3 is TGCGCCAGCACTTTCAGCCCCGCGGGTGAAGATACGCAGTATTTT.